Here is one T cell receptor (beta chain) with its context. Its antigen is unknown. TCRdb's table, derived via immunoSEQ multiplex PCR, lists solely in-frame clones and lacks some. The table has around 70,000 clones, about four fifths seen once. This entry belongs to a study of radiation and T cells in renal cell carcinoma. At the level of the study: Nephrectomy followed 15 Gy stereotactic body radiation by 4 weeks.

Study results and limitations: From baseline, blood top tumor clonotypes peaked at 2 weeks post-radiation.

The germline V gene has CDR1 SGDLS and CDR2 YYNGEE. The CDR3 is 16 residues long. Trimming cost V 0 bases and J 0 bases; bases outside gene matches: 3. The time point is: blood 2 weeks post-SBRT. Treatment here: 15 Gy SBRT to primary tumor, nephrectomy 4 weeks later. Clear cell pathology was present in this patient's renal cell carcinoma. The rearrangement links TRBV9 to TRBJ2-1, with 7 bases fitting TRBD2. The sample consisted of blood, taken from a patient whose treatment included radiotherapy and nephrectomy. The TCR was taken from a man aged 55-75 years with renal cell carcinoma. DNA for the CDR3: TGTGCCAGCAGCGTAGGAGCGGGAAGCTCCTACAATGAGCAGTTCTTC. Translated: CASSVGAGSSYNEQFF.